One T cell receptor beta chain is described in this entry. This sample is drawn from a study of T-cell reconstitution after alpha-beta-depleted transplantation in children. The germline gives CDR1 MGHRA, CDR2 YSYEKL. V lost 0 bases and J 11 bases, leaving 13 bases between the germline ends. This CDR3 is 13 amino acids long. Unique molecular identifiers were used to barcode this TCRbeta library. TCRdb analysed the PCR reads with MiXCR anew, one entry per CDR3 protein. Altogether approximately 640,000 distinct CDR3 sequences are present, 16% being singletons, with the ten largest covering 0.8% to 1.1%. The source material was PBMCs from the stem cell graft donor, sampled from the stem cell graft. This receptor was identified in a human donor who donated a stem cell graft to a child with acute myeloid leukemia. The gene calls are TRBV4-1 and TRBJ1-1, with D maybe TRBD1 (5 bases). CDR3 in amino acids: CASSQDPGDQAFF. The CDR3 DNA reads TGCGCCAGCAGCCAAGATCCTGGGGACCAGGCTTTCTTT.